These T cell receptor beta chains were read from a single sample in a study of cytomegalovirus exposure and HLA in healthy donors. Sequencing used immunoSEQ multiplex PCR; TCRdb keeps in-frame clones, though not all of them. The sample carries 97,000 or so clones, roughly 80% recorded once. The sequenced material came from PBMCs. The receptors shown here come from a male donor in good health and CMV-seropositive. Each CDR3 is given with its conserved first and last residue. The order of the fields is clone size, J gene, V gene, D gene, CDR3 protein, CDR3 DNA. D genes are given only for firm matches. Some rows have no size entry. The others give once, few or many, or a class for an expanded clone.

NA,TRBJ2-3,TRBV6-6,TRBD1,CASSYQTGGVDTQYF,TGTGCCAGCAGCTACCAGACAGGGGGTGTAGATACGCAGTATTTT
NA,TRBJ2-1,TRBV29-1,TRBD2,CSVLGQGTRNEQFF,TGCAGCGTCCTGGGGCAGGGGACTAGGAATGAGCAGTTCTTC
once,TRBJ2-1,TRBV30,NA,CAWNRGTNNEQFF,TGTGCCTGGAATCGGGGAACAAACAATGAGCAGTTCTTC
NA,TRBJ2-1,TRBV7-2,TRBD2,CASSSVRGGQFF,TGTGCCAGCAGCTCGGTCCGGGGGGGGCAGTTCTTC
NA,TRBJ1-4,TRBV25-1,NA,CASSEHGGGEKLFF,TGTGCCAGCAGTGAACACGGGGGGGGTGAAAAACTGTTTTTT
NA,TRBJ2-3,TRBV5-5,NA,CASSLGAGESTDTQYF,TGTGCCAGCAGCTTGGGGGCAGGGGAGAGCACAGATACGCAGTATTTT
NA,TRBJ2-7,TRBV14,NA,CASSQGGHSYEQYF,TGTGCCAGCAGCCAAGGGGGACACTCCTACGAGCAGTACTTC
NA,TRBJ1-2,TRBV5-1,TRBD1,CASSLDGTANYGYTF,TGCGCCAGCAGCTTGGACGGGACAGCTAACTATGGCTACACCTTC
NA,TRBJ2-3,TRBV28,TRBD2,CAGKREGADTQYF,TGTGCCGGGAAGCGGGAAGGCGCAGATACGCAGTATTTT
NA,TRBJ2-7,TRBV11-2,NA,CASSLWPGLEQYF,TGTGCCAGCAGCTTATGGCCAGGGCTCGAGCAGTACTTC
once,TRBJ2-3,TRBV9,TRBD2,CASSEGLAEGTDTQYF,TGTGCCAGCAGCGAGGGACTAGCAGAGGGCACAGATACGCAGTATTTT
NA,TRBJ2-1,TRBV6-5,TRBD1,CASSYGQVSYNEQFF,TGTGCCAGCAGTTATGGACAGGTCTCCTATAATGAGCAGTTCTTC
NA,TRBJ2-5,TRBV7-8,NA,CASSLASQKETQYF,TGTGCCAGCAGCTTAGCGTCCCAGAAAGAGACCCAGTACTTC
NA,TRBJ1-1,TRBV20-1,NA,CSAREGTEAFF,TGCAGTGCCCGTGAGGGCACTGAAGCTTTCTTT